This is a list of T cell receptor beta chains from one sample in a study of blood T cell repertoires in COVID-19. Repertoires were generated with immunoSEQ multiplex PCR, while TCRdb's copy carries only in-frame clones and drops some. The table includes under 200,000 clones, around 89% detected once. Sequencing was carried out using PBMCs or T cells enriched from blood (not recorded which). The source of these receptors is a young woman who had recovered from COVID-19. CDR3s include the opening cysteine and the closing phenylalanine or tryptophan. The D gene is left open where the match is weak. The size field is filled for only some rows; it gives once, few, many or a size class.

j_call d_call clone_size v_call cdr3_aa cdr3_nt
TRBJ1-1 - - TRBV28 CASSLASRNTEAFF TGTGCCAGCAGTTTAGCGTCTAGGAACACTGAAGCTTTCTTT
TRBJ2-3 TRBD2 - TRBV7-2 CASSLTSGRPGVDTQYF TGTGCCAGCAGCTTAACTAGCGGGAGGCCGGGGGTTGATACGCAGTATTTT
TRBJ1-4 TRBD1 - TRBV28 CASSDNRGLGEKLFF TGTGCCAGCAGTGACAACAGGGGGCTCGGTGAAAAACTGTTTTTT
TRBJ1-5 - once TRBV5-8 CASSRGLGRDQPQHF TGTGCCAGCTCCCGAGGGTTGGGGAGAGATCAGCCCCAGCATTTT
TRBJ1-5 - - TRBV15 CATSRVLQGKPQHF TGTGCCACCAGCAGAGTTCTACAGGGTAAGCCCCAGCATTTT
TRBJ2-1 - - TRBV7-2 CASSLMSEQFF TGTGCCAGCAGCTTAATGAGTGAGCAGTTCTTC
TRBJ1-1 - once TRBV15 CATSRVGGDGTEAFF TGTGCCACCAGCAGAGTGGGGGGGGACGGCACTGAAGCTTTCTTT
TRBJ1-4 - - TRBV27 CASSSGTEKLFF TGTGCCAGCAGCTCGGGAACTGAAAAACTGTTTTTT
TRBJ2-7 - - TRBV7-3 CASSLTAGQLQYF TGTGCCAGCAGCTTAACGGCGGGGCAGTTGCAGTACTTC
TRBJ2-5 TRBD2 once TRBV5-6 CASSYSGSGDQETQYF TGTGCCAGCAGTTATAGCGGGAGTGGGGACCAAGAGACCCAGTACTTC
TRBJ1-2 - - TRBV9 CASSPSTDFHYGYTF TGTGCCAGCAGCCCGTCGACAGATTTCCACTATGGCTACACCTTC
TRBJ2-1 - - TRBV4-2 CASSRDLTGANNEQFF TGTGCCAGCAGCCGGGACTTGACCGGGGCCAACAATGAGCAGTTCTTC
TRBJ2-7 TRBD2 - TRBV6-5 CASIDTSGTSYEQYF TGTGCCAGCATCGATACTAGCGGGACATCCTACGAGCAGTACTTC
TRBJ2-1 - - TRBV7-9 CASSPGELDYNEQFF TGTGCCAGCAGCCCCGGGGAACTGGATTACAATGAGCAGTTCTTC